The clone carrying this T cell receptor beta chain occurred once. These data belong to a study of T cell repertoires in cytomegalovirus infection. This CDR3 spans 14 amino acids. From germline, CDR1 is SGDLS and CDR2 YYNGEE. The germline V and J ends were trimmed by 4 bases and 4 bases, with 9 bases remaining between them. TCRdb reprocessed the reads with MiXCR, giving one entry per CDR3 protein. Among some 680,000 distinct CDR3 sequences listed, 35% were seen once. Sequencing was carried out using PBMCs. The V gene is TRBV9, the J gene TRBJ2-6, with D possibly TRBD2 on 5 matching bases. The TCR comes from a human donor in good health (CMV status not recorded). Some clones in this sample may be carry-over from other donors' samples. The CDR3 sequence is CASSSTGGANVLTF. The CDR3 DNA reads as TGTGCCAGCAGCTCAACGGGAGGGGCCAACGTCCTGACTTTC. The whole variable domain, remainder taken from reference TRBV9 and TRBJ2-6, is DSGVTQTPKHLITATGQRVTLRCSPRSGDLSVYWYQQSLDQGLQFLIQYYNGEERAKGNILERFSAQQFPDLHSELNLSSLELGDSALYFCASSSTGGANVLTFGAGSRLTVL.